The text below deals with one T cell receptor (beta chain). What it binds is unknown. Primers: 60 Vbeta forward and 13 Jbeta reverse. Here immunoSEQ multiplex PCR was the method, and the copy in TCRdb shows in-frame clones only, minus some. The sample lists approximately 140,000 clones; roughly 80% were seen once. The data were taken from a study of cytomegalovirus exposure and HLA in healthy donors. V gave up 1 base and J gave up 7 bases, with 15 bases separating them. Germline assignment: CDR1 SGHKS and CDR2 YYEKEE (reference sequence). The CDR3 contains 14 residues. Overall study findings and caveats: In an earlier analysis, most TCR beta V segments were productive about 87% or about 30% of the time. In terms of immune exposure information, only CMV serostatus was available.

The sequenced material came from PBMCs. The sequence came from a female donor in good health and CMV-seronegative. J is TRBJ2-7 and V is TRBV5-5; D unclear. The CDR3 DNA sequence: TGTGCCAGCAGCTTGAGCGATACTTTGGGTGAGCAGTACTTC. It is translated as CASSLSDTLGEQYF.